This T cell receptor beta chain was sequenced for a study of T cell repertoires in cytomegalovirus infection (dated by TCRdb to the late 2010s). Context from the whole study: Peptide stimulations targeted recently identified HLA-C-restricted CMV epitopes, whose presentation resists viral immunomodulation, together with well-studied HLA-B-restricted epitopes. The HLA type of each donor mattered for the analysis, because public TCR beta signatures pointed to carriage of CMV infection along with the matching HLA type. What the study reported, not specific to this receptor: In both this cohort and an independent cohort of 350 to 400 donors, the cumulative frequency of public TCR beta family members distinguished carriers of CMV infection plus the relevant HLA type. In the ex vivo response, HLA-C-restricted CMV-specific TCR beta clonotypes were dominant, and in two of eight donors the single most frequent clonotype came from this HLA-C-restricted group.

This clonotype was counted many times. The antigen it recognizes is unknown. No much larger clone is present one base from it, and per-base qualities are unavailable. This sample was sequenced with an Illumina HiSeq 1500. The public reads were quality trimmed at Q25 with fastp and then assembled into clones with MiXCR by TCRdb, keeping productive beta chains. Rows with one shared CDR3 protein collapse into an entry with the most common genes and DNA. The table for this sample lists about 310,000 distinct CDR3 sequences; more than 20% of them were counted only once. The top ten clonotypes cover roughly 13% of the sample. For CDR1 and CDR2, the germline V gene lists SGHTA and FQGNSA. The CDR3, cysteine through phenylalanine, is 15 amino acids long. Only the CDR3 portion is preserved as DNA: 45 bases, with reading frame beginning at the first base. The junction carries 17 bases between V and J, which are trimmed by 5 bases and 3 bases respectively.

What the treatment or condition label conveys for this sample: in vitro stimulation with specific CMV peptide epitopes to enrich CMV-specific T cells. The TCR originated in a human donor in good health (CMV status not recorded). Some clones in this sample may be carry-over from other donors' samples. Sequencing was performed on cultured PBMCs, taken from culture after CMV antigen stimulation. The chain is encoded by TRBV7-2 joined to TRBJ2-7; the D gene is perhaps TRBD1 or TRBD2, each of them matching over 5 bases. The CDR3 in this case is CASSLRPGPYYEQYF. The nucleotide sequence is given as TGTGCCAGCAGCCTCCGCCCGGGACCGTACTACGAGCAGTACTTC.